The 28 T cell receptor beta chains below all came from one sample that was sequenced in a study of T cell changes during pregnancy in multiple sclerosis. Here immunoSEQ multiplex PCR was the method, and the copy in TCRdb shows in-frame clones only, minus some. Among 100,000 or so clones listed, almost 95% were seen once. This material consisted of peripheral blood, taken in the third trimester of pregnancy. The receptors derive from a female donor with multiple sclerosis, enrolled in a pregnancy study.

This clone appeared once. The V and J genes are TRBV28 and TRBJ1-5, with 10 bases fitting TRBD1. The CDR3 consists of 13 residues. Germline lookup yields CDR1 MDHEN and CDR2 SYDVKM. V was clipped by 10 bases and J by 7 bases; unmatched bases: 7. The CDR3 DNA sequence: TGTGCCACCCGGGACAGGGGTCGACAGCCCCAGCATTTT. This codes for CATRDRGRQPQHF.

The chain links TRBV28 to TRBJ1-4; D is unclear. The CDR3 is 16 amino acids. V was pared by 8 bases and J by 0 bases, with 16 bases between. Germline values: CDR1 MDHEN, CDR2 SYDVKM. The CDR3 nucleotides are TGTGCCAGCGGTCCCCTTCTAGAGGCAACTAATGAAAAACTGTTTTTT. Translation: CASGPLLEATNEKLFF. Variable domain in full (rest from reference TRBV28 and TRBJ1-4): DVKVTQSSRYLVKRTGEKVFLECVQDMDHENMFWYRQDPGLGLRLIYFSYDVKMKEKGDIPEGYSVSREKKERFSLILESASTNQTSMYLCASGPLLEATNEKLFFGSGTQLSVL.

The CDR3 DNA follows: TGTGCCAGCATCGGGGGAGGGGAGACCCAGTACTTC. Amino acid sequence: CASIGGGETQYF. The J gene is TRBJ2-5, the V gene TRBV28; 7 bases are a match to TRBD2. There are 12 residues in the CDR3. Germline V CDR1 and CDR2: MDHEN, SYDVKM. Trimming removed 7 bases from V and 5 bases from J; junction bases left unmatched: 4.

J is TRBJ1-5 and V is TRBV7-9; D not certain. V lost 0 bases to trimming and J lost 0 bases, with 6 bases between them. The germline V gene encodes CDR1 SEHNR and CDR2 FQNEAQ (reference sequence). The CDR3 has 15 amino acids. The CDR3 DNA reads TGTGCCAGCAGCTTAGCGGAGGGTAGCAATCAGCCCCAGCATTTT. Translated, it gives CASSLAEGSNQPQHF.

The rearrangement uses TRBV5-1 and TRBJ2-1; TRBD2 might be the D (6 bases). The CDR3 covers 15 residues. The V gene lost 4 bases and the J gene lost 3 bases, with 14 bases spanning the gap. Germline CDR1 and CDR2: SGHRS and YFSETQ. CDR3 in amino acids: CASSGVAGLYNEQFF. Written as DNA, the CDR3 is TGCGCCAGCAGCGGGGTTGCGGGACTCTACAATGAGCAGTTCTTC.

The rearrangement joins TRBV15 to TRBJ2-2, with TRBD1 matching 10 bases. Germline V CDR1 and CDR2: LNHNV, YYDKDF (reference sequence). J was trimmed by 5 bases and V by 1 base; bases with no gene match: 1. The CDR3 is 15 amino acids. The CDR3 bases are TGTGCCACCAGCAGAGGGGACAGGGGAACCGGGGAGCTGTTTTTT. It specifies CATSRGDRGTGELFF.

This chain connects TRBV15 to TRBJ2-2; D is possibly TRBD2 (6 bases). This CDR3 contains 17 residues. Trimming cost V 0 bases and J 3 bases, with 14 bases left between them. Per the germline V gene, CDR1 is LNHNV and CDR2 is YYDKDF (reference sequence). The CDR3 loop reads CATSRDDGGKDTGELFF. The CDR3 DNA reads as TGTGCCACCAGCAGAGATGACGGCGGGAAGGACACCGGGGAGCTGTTTTTT.

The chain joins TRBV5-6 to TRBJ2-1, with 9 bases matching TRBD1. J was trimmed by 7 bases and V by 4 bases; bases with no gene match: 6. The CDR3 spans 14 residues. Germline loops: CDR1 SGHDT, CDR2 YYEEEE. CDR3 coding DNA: TGTGCCAGCAGCCGCGGGACAGGGATTAATGAGCAGTTCTTC. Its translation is CASSRGTGINEQFF.

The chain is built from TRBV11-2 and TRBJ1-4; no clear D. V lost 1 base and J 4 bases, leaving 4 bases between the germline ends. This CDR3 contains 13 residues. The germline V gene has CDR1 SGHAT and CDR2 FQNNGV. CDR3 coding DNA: TGTGCCAGCAGCTTAGTCCGTAATGAAAAACTGTTTTTT. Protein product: CASSLVRNEKLFF.

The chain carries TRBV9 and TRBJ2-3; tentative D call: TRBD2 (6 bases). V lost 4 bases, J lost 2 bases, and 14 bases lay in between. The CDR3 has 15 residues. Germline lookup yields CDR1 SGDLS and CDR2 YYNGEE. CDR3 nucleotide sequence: TGTGCCAGCAGCTCCCGACGACTAGACACAGATACGCAGTATTTT. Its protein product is CASSSRRLDTDTQYF.

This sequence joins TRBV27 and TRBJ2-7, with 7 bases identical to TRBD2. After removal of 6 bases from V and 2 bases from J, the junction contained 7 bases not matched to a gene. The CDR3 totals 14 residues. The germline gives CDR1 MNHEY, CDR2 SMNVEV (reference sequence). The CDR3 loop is CASSPGLGAYEQYF. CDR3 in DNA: TGTGCCAGCAGCCCTGGACTAGGGGCCTACGAGCAGTACTTC.

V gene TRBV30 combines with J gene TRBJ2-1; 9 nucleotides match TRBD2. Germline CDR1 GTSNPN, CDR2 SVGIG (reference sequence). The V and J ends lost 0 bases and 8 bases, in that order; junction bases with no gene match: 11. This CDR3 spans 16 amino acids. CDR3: CAWSVRSSGSGYEQFF. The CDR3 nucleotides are TGTGCCTGGAGTGTAAGGAGTAGCGGGAGTGGCTATGAGCAGTTCTTC.

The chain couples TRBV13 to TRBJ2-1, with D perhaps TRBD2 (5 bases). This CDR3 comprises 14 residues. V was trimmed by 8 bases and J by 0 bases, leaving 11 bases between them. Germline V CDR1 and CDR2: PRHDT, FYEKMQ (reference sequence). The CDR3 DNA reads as TGTGCCAGCGGAGGCAGAAACTCCTACAATGAGCAGTTCTTC. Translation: CASGGRNSYNEQFF.

The CDR3 DNA reads TGTGCCAGCAGCCTCCAATACGGGACTGCGTTCTTC. Translated: CASSLQYGTAFF. This sequence joins TRBV5-4 and TRBJ2-1; TRBD2 is a possible D gene (6 bases). Trimming cost V 4 bases and J 15 bases, with 17 bases left between them. The germline CDR1 and CDR2 sequences are SGHNT and YYREEE (reference sequence). The CDR3 is 12 amino acids.

The chain's CDR3 is CASRYSGANVLTF. CDR3 nucleotide sequence: TGTGCCAGTAGGTACTCTGGGGCCAACGTCCTGACTTTC. V is TRBV19 and J is TRBJ2-6; D not certain. V lost 6 bases to trimming and J lost 0 bases, with 3 bases between them. Germline assignment: CDR1 LNHDA and CDR2 SQIVND (reference sequence). The CDR3 is 13 residues long.

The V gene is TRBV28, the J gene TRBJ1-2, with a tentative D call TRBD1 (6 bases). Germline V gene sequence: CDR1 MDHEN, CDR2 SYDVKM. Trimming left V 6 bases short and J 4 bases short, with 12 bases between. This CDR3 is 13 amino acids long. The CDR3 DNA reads TGTGCCAGCAGCGGGACAATAGGCTATGGCTACACCTTC. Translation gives CASSGTIGYGYTF.

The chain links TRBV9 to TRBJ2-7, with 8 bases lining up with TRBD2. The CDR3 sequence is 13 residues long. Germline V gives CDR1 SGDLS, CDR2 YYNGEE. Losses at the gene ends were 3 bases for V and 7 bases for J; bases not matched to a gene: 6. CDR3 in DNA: TGTGCCAGCAGCGGGCACGGGGGGGGAGAGCAGTACTTC. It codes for CASSGHGGGEQYF.

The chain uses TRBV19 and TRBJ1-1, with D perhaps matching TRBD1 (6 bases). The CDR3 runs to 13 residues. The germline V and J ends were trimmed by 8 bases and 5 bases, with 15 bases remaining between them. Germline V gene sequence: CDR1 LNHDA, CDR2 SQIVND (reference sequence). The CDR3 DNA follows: TGTGCCAGTCAAAGGGGGGGAATTACTGAAGCTTTCTTT. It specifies CASQRGGITEAFF.

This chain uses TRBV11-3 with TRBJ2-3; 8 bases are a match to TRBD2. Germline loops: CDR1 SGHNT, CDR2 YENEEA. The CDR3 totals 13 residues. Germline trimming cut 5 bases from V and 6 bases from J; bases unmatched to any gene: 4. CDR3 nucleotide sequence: TGTGCCAGCAGCACTGTAGCGGGGGATACGCAGTATTTT. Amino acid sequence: CASSTVAGDTQYF.

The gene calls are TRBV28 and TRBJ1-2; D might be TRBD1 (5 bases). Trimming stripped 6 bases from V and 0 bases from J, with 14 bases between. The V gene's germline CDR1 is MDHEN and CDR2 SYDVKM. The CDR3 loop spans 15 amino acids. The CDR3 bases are TGTGCCAGCAGAAATATAGGACACGCTAACTATGGCTACACCTTC. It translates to CASRNIGHANYGYTF.

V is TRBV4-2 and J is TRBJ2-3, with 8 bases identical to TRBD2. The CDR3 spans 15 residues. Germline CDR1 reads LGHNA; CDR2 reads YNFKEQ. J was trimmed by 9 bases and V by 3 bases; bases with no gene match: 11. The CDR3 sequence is CASSQDPAGAETQYF. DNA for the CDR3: TGTGCCAGCAGCCAGGACCCAGCGGGGGCGGAGACGCAGTATTTT.

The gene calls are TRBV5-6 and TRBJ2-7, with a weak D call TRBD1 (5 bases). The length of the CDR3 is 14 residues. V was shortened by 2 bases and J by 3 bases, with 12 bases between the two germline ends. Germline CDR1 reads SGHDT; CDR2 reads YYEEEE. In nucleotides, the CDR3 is TGTGCCAGCAGCTTACTCGATAGGGGCTACGAGCAGTACTTC. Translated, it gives CASSLLDRGYEQYF.

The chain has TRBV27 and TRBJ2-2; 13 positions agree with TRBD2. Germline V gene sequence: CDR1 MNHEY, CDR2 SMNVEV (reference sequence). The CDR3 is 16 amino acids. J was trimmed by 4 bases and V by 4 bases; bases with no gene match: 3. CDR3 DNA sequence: TGTGCCAGCAGTTGGACTAGCGGGGGCTTCACCGGGGAGCTGTTTTTT. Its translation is CASSWTSGGFTGELFF.

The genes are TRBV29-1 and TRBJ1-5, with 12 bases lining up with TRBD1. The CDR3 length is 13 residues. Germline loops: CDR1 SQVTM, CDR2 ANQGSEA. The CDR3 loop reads CSCGTGGSQPQHF. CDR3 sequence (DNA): TGCAGTTGTGGGACAGGGGGCAGTCAGCCCCAGCATTTT.

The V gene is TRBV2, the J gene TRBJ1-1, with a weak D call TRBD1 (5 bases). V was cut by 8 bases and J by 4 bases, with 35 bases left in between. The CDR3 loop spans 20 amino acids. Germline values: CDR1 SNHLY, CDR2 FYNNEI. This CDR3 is CASGLKYRVFGGERGTEAFF. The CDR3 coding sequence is TGTGCCAGCGGACTAAAATACCGAGTTTTCGGAGGGGAGCGCGGCACTGAAGCTTTCTTT.

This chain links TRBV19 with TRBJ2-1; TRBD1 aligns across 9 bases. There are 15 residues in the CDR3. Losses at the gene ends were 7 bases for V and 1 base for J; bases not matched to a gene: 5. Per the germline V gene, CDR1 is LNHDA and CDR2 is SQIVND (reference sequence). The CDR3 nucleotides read TGTGCCAGTAACTCTGGGACAGGGTCCTACAATGAGCAGTTCTTC. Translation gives CASNSGTGSYNEQFF.

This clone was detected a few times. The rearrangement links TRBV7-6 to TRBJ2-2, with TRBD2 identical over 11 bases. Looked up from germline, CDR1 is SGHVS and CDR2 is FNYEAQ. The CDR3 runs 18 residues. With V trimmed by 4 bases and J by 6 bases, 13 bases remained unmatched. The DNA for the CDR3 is TGTGCCAGCAGCTACCTCGGGACTAGCGGTGGAGCGCCCGGGGAGCTGTTTTTT. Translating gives CASSYLGTSGGAPGELFF.

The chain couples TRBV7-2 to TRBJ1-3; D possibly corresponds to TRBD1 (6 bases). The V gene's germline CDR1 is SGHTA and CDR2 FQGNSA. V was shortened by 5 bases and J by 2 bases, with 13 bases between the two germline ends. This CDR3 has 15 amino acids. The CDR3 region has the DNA TGTGCCAGCAGCCACCTTACAGGGACTGGAAACACCATATATTTT. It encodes CASSHLTGTGNTIYF.